This TCR beta chain came from a study of T cells in localized non-small cell lung cancer (dated by TCRdb to 2018 to 2021). For context, the study as a whole: T cell repertoires of about 230 early-stage NSCLC patients were analyzed, with tumors being compared against uninvolved tumor-adjacent lungs. The cohort comprised 236 treatment-naïve NSCLC patients with resected, localized lung tumors. The mean age of the NSCLC patients was roughly 63 years, with 130 or so men and 110 or so women.

V sheds 5 bases and J sheds 3 bases, leaving 7 bases between their ends. Per the germline V gene, MNHNS is the CDR1 and SASEGT is the CDR2. The cysteine opens and the phenylalanine closes a CDR3 of 12 amino acids. Just CDR3 DNA is preserved here, 36 bases in frame from base 1. At diagnosis, tumor, uninvolved tumor-adjacent lung and peripheral blood were collected and then preserved as a mix of FFPE and fresh-frozen material. For TCR repertoire profiling, the blood samples were analyzed as peripheral blood mononuclear cells. Overall study results and their limits: The highest T cell clonality was observed in uninvolved tumor-adjacent lung, where clonality exceeded that of tumor, suggesting that antigenic responses were more focused in uninvolved tumor-adjacent lung. Of the top 100 tumor clones, a median of roughly 56 were detected in paired uninvolved adjacent lung; approximately 28 were also among that lung's top 100. Longer overall survival was associated with higher T cell density in blood, whereas shorter survival was associated with higher clonality in adjacent lung. Since the design was exploratory, TCR variables were selected using unadjusted p-values with no false-discovery rate correction. Because multi-region sequencing of the tumors was not done, intratumor heterogeneity could not be ruled out.

The immunoSEQ Assay was used to sequence TCR beta CDR3 regions from DNA. Per the source publication's procedure: T cell density was computed as TCR beta template counts normalized to usable DNA estimated by amplifying housekeeping genes. The preseqR package was used to estimate richness by extrapolating to 400,000 templates for PBMC samples and to 120,000 templates for tissue samples. Clonality was defined by subtracting Pielou's evenness from one. Tissue-enriched TCRs were identified by differential abundance testing using productive amino-acid clonotypes, minimum total count 5 and alpha 0.1. Repertoire overlap between compartments was quantified with the Jaccard Index and Morisita Overlap Index. GLIPH grouped TCR beta CDR3s together with public tetramer-defined viral CDR3s, and a viral motif had to include at least three viral sequences and also show V-gene enrichment. Drawn from immuneACCESS, this table holds only the in-frame rearrangements with V and J called that TCRdb kept. Clones are partly lost; checked studies trace under half to an unresolved V gene and leave the rest unexplained. That table supplies the V and J calls and clone size; D and trimming were determined from the DNA. Recorded for this sample are tens of thousands of clones; about 80% of them occurred a single time. The ten largest clones add up to approximately 7.8% of the sample.

For this clone: This clone's antigen is unknown. Qualities for individual bases were not recorded, and no much larger clone is one base off.

The receptor was derived from a man aged 40 to 75 with stage II lung adenocarcinoma. Sequenced here: PBMCs, sampled before any cancer treatment. The chain is assembled from TRBV6-1 and TRBJ1-1, with the D segment identity uncertain. CDR3 reads: CASSISHTEAFF. DNA sequence: TGTGCCAGCAGTATCAGCCACACTGAAGCTTTCTTT.